This is a list of T cell receptor beta chains from one sample in a study of CD8+ T cells in alopecia areata. Using immunoSEQ multiplex PCR, the repertoire was profiled, and TCRdb retains in-frame clones only, with some absent. This table has 85,000 to 110,000 clones, 86% appearing once. The sequenced sample was CD8+ T cells sorted from blood, obtained at approximately week 30, from a patient treated with tofacitinib. The receptors were gathered from a human donor with alopecia areata. The CDR3 runs from the conserved cysteine through the conserved F or W.

len,v_gene,j_gene,CDR3aa
13,TRBV2,TRBJ2-1,CASSTIDGNEQFF
12,TRBV30,TRBJ1-3,CACTGYGNTIYF
13,TRBV9,TRBJ2-1,CASSPPLHNEQFF
13,TRBV29-1,TRBJ1-2,CSVPGGGVYGYTF
14,TRBV10-2,TRBJ2-1,CASSGTSGVNEQFF
14,TRBV27,TRBJ1-1,CASSSPGANTEAFF
15,TRBV4-1,TRBJ1-5,CASSQDLRQNQPQHF
12,TRBV27,TRBJ1-4,CASSQGREKLFF
13,TRBV7-9,TRBJ2-5,CASSSTDGETQYF
13,TRBV27,TRBJ1-2,CASSSSANYGYTF
15,TRBV6-1,TRBJ2-7,CASSDVQVIPYEQYF
16,TRBV13,TRBJ1-2,CASSLGQGSVDYGHTF
14,TRBV27,TRBJ1-2,CASSTHLVNYGYTF
15,TRBV4-1,TRBJ2-7,CASSQSTSGRAGQYF
17,TRBV4-1,TRBJ2-1,CASSQYPEGPLYNEQFF
12,TRBV5-1,TRBJ2-1,CASSLDGDEQFF
12,TRBV7-6,TRBJ1-1,CASSAVDTEAFF
14,TRBV25-1,TRBJ1-1,CASSELLGDTEAFF
13,TRBV27,TRBJ2-7,CASSWDSSYEQYF
15,TRBV7-7,TRBJ2-7,CASSLNPGKDYEQYF
15,TRBV6-5,TRBJ2-1,CASSYKRENFNEQFF
13,TRBV25-1,TRBJ2-7,CASSLGWAYEQYF
15,TRBV27,TRBJ2-3,CATSFEGAVTDTQYF
12,TRBV30,TRBJ2-1,CAWSRSYNEQFF
14,TRBV7-9,TRBJ2-7,CASSATGDPYEQYF
15,TRBV9,TRBJ2-1,CASSVAGEAYNEQFF
15,TRBV4-3,TRBJ2-7,CASSQQGTGEDEQYF
17,TRBV4-1,TRBJ2-1,CASSQASGGRGYNEQFF
13,TRBV27,TRBJ2-7,CASSSRTSGEQYF
13,TRBV2,TRBJ1-1,CASIQDRGSEAFF
14,TRBV30,TRBJ2-2,CAWHWGQGTGELFF
12,TRBV7-9,TRBJ2-1,CASSLGYNEQFF
13,TRBV29-1,TRBJ1-2,CSVEWDSSYGYTF
14,TRBV13,TRBJ2-1,CASSSQGAYNEQFF
13,TRBV13,TRBJ2-7,CASSLGSSHEQYF
17,TRBV2,TRBJ2-1,CASMPKSGQSSYNEQFF
14,TRBV9,TRBJ2-7,CASSSRDSSYEQYF
14,TRBV4-1,TRBJ1-1,CASSQLQGTAEAFF
13,TRBV9,TRBJ2-1,CASSATNYNEQFF
13,TRBV29-1,TRBJ2-7,CSVEIAATYEQYF
14,TRBV7-3,TRBJ2-1,CASSPTGGANEQFF